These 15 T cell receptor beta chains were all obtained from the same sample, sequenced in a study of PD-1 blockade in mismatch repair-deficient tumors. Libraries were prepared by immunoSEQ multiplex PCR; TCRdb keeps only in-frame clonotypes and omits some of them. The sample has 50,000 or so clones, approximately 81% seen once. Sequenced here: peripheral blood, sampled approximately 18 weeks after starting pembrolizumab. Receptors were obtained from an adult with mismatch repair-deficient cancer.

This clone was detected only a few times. The CDR3 nucleotides are TGTGCCAGCAGCGCCTCGAACTATGGCTACACCTTC. Protein sequence: CASSASNYGYTF. V usage is TRBV9 and J usage is TRBJ1-2, with unresolved D. Germline V lookup: CDR1 SGDLS, CDR2 YYNGEE. This CDR3 has 12 residues. V was pared by 3 bases and J by 2 bases, with 5 bases between.

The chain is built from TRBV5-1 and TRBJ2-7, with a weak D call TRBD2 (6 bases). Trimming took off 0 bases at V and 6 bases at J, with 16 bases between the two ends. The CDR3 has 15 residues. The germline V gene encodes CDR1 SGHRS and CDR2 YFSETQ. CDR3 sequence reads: CASSLAGGRMGEQYF. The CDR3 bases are TGCGCCAGCAGCTTGGCCGGGGGTCGTATGGGCGAGCAGTACTTC.

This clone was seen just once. DNA of the CDR3: TGTGCCAGCAGCACCACAGAGGATAGCAATCAGCCCCAGCATTTT. Protein: CASSTTEDSNQPQHF. V usage is TRBV7-9 and J usage is TRBJ1-5; no clear D. The CDR3 loop spans 15 amino acids. Per germline, CDR1 SEHNR and CDR2 FQNEAQ (reference sequence). V lost 5 bases, J lost 0 bases, and 11 bases lay in between.

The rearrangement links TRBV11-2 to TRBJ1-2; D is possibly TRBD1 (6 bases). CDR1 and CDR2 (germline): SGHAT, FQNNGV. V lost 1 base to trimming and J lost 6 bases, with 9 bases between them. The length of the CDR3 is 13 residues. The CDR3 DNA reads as TGTGCCAGCAGCTTAGCACAGGGAGATGGCTACACCTTC. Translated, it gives CASSLAQGDGYTF.

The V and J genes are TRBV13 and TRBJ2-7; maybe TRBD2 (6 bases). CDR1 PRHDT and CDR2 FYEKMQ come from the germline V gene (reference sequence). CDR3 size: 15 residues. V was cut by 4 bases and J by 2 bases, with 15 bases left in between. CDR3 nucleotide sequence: TGTGCCAGCAGCTCCGGGACTCTGCCGGCCTACGAGCAGTACTTC. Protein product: CASSSGTLPAYEQYF.

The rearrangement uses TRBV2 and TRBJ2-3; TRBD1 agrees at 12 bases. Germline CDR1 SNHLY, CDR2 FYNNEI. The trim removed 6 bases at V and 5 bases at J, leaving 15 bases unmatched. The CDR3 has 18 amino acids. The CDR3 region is CASSAGTGGYLTGDTQYF. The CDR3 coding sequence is TGTGCCAGCAGCGCCGGGACAGGGGGCTACCTCACGGGAGATACGCAGTATTTT.

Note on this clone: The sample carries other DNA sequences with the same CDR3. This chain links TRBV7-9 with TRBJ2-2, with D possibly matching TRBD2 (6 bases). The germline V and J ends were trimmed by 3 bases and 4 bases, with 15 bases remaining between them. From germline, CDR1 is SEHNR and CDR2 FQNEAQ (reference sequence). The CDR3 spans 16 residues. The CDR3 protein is CASSFGPGRTTGELFF. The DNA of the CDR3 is TGTGCCAGCAGCTTTGGGCCAGGGAGGACCACCGGGGAGCTGTTTTTT.

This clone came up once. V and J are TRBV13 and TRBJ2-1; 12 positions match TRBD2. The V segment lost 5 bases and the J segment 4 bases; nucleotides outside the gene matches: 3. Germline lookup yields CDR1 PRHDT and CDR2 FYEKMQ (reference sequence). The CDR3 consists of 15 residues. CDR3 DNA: TGTGCCAGCAGCCACGGACTAGCGGGATACAATGAGCAGTTCTTC. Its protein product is CASSHGLAGYNEQFF.

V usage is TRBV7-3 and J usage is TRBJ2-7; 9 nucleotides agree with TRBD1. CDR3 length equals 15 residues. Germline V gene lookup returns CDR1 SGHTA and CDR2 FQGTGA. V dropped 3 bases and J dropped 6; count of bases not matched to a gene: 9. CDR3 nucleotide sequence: TGTGCCAGCAGCTTGAACCCGGGACAGGGTAGCGAGCAGTACTTC. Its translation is CASSLNPGQGSEQYF.

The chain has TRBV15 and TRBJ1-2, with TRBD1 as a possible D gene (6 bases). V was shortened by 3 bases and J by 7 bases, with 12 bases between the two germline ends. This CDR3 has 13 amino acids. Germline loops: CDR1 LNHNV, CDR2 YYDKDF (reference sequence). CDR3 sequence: CATSRGRGGGYTF. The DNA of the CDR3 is TGTGCCACCAGCAGGGGACGAGGGGGTGGCTACACCTTC.

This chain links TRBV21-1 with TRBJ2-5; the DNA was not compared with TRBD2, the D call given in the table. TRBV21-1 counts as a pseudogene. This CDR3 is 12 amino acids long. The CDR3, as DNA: TGTGCCAGCAGGGGGGGGGAAGAGACCCAGTACTTC. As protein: CASRGGEETQYF.

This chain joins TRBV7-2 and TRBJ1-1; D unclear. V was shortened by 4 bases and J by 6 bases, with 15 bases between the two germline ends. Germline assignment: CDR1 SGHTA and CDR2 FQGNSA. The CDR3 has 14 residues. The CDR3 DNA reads TGTGCCAGCAGCTCACCCTCGATTATCGCTGAAGCTTTCTTT. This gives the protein CASSSPSIIAEAFF. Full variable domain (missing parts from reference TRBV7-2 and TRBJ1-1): GAGVSQSPSNKVTEKGKDVELRCDPISGHTALYWYRQSLGQGLEFLIYFQGNSAPDKSGLPSDRFSAERTGGSVSTLTIQRTQQEDSAVYLCASSSPSIIAEAFFGQGTRLTVV.

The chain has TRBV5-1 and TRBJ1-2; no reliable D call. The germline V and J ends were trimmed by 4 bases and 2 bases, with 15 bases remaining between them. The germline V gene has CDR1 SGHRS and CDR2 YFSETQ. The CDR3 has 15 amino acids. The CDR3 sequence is CASSLGNSRNYGYTF. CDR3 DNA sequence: TGCGCCAGCAGCCTAGGTAACAGTCGGAACTATGGCTACACCTTC.

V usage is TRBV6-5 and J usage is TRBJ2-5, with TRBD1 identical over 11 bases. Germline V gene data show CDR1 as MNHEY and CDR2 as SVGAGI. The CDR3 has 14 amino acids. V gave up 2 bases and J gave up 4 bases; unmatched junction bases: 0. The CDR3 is CASSYGTGGETQYF. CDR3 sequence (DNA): TGTGCCAGCAGTTACGGGACAGGGGGAGAGACCCAGTACTTC.

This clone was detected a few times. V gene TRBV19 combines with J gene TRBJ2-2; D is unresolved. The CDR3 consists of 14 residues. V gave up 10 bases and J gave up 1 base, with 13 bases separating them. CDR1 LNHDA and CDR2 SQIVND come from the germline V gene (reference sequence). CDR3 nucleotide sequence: TGTGCCACCAGCCGGGCGGTGAACACCGGGGAGCTGTTTTTT. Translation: CATSRAVNTGELFF.